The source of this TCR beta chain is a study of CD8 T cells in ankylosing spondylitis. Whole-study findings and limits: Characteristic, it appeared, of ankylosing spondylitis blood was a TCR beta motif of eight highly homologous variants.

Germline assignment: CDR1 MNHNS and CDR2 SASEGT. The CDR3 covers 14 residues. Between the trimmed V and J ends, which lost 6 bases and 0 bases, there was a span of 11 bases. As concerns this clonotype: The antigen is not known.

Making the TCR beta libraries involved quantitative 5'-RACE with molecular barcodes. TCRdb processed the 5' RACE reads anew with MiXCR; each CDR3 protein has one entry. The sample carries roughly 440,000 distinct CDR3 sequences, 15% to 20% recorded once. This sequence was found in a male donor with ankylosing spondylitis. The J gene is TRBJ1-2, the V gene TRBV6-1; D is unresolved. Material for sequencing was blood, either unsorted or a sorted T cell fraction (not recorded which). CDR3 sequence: CASSSFQPNYGYTF. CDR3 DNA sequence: TGTGCCAGCAGCTCCTTCCAACCTAACTATGGCTACACCTTC.